The clone carrying this T cell receptor (beta chain) was observed at least ten times. What it recognizes is unknown. This sample is drawn from a study of neurological immune-mediated disorders. TCRdb re-analysed the 5' RACE reads in MiXCR, keeping a single row per CDR3 protein. In the table there are roughly 48,000 distinct CDR3 sequences, about 5.8% of which are singletons. The study's findings and limits: HTLV-1-associated myelopathy led in TCR clonal expansion, while multiple sclerosis ranked lowest, below healthy controls. None of the CDR3 amino acid sequences in expanded clones turned up in more than one subject, which points to private repertoires in all groups. No link was found between any clinical or MRI feature and the multiple sclerosis repertoire cluster.

Each sorted-subset library came from 1 million CD4+ or CD8+ T cells. The TCR sequence derives from a woman aged 18-29 years with multiple sclerosis. The sample taken for sequencing was CD4+ T cells from blood.

CDR3 sequence: CASRDRGPGANVLTF. CDR3 coding DNA: TGTGCCAGCAGGGACAGGGGGCCTGGGGCCAACGTCCTGACTTTC. The rearrangement joins TRBV11-2 to TRBJ2-6; 11 bases are shared with TRBD1. CDR1 is SGHAT and CDR2 is FQNNGV in the germline V gene. V lost 6 bases to trimming and J lost 2 bases; unmatched junction nucleotides: 0. The CDR3 covers 15 residues.